This TCR beta chain was captured by sequencing in a study of blood T cells in healthy people across ages. Sample-barcoded 5' priming and a J-beta primer mix drove a second PCR of about 6 to 12 cycles. TCRdb fed the 5' RACE reads into MiXCR, producing one record per CDR3 protein. The repertoire consists of hundreds of thousands of distinct CDR3 sequences, with roughly 31% occurring once and the leading ten covering roughly 14%. Samples had at least 6.5 million PBMCs isolated from them. This clonotype was recorded at least ten times. The antigen remains unidentified. This CDR3 is built from 15 residues. Trimming shortened V by 1 base and J by 0 bases, and 8 bases separated the two germline ends. Per the germline V gene, CDR1 is SGHKS and CDR2 is YYEKEE (reference sequence). Whole-study results and caveats: In long-lived donors, naive CD4+ cell counts and diversity exceeded those of aged donors.

Sequencing was carried out using blood. The clonotype originates from a woman of 80 years or more in good health. This chain connects TRBV5-5 to TRBJ2-1; no clear D gene. CDR3 coding DNA: TGTGCCAGCAGCTTGACAAGAAGCTCCTACAATGAGCAGTTCTTC. It codes for CASSLTRSSYNEQFF.